There are many counts of the clone carrying this T cell receptor beta chain. The data were obtained in a study of T cells in Graves' hyperthyroidism and ophthalmopathy. Study information: The blood sample was taken at first diagnosis, before treatment began.

Amplified TCR beta CDR3 regions came from RNA transcripts. With the HTBI primer set, the TCR CDR3 went through a first round of RT-PCR. TCRdb itself ran the multiplex PCR reads through MiXCR, one entry per CDR3 protein. The sample has hundreds of thousands of distinct CDR3 sequences, 14% seen once. Stable hyperthyroidism: no ophthalmopathy progression over 18 months of follow-up. CDR3 length: 13 amino acids. Germline CDR1 is KGHDR and CDR2 is SFDVKD. The V and J ends lost 9 bases and 5 bases, in that order; junction bases with no gene match: 8. This chain uses TRBV24-1 with TRBJ1-1, with 7 bases identical to TRBD1. The clonotype comes from a woman aged 18-29 years with Graves' hyperthyroidism. Specimen: blood. The CDR3 loop is CATSEGALTEAFF. CDR3 DNA sequence: TGTGCCACCTCCGAGGGGGCGCTTACTGAAGCTTTCTTT.